This T cell receptor (beta chain) was retrieved from a study of T-cell memory formation after mild COVID-19. V lost 0 bases, J lost 3 bases, and 1 base stayed unmatched. Germline V lookup: CDR1 LGHNA, CDR2 YNFKEQ. The CDR3 contains 16 residues. In its sample, this clonotype was seen many times. Its target is not known. In TCRdb, the 5' RACE reads were re-called with MiXCR into one record per CDR3 protein. The profile covers hundreds of thousands of distinct CDR3 sequences, with 15% to 20% appearing a single time and 20% to 25% taken by the ten largest. Study-wide points: Mainly in CM and EM were contracting CD4+ clones; CD8+ were in EMRA.

Sequenced material: PBMCs or a T cell subset sorted from them (not recorded which). The source of this sequence is a man younger than 35 who had mild COVID-19 (a few samples of this study predate the infection). Cell type and time point are not known. The chain is built from TRBV4-2 and TRBJ2-1, with TRBD2 matching 11 bases. The CDR3 DNA sequence: TGTGCCAGCAGCCAAGATGGGACTAGCGGCTACAATGAGCAGTTCTTC. Translating it yields CASSQDGTSGYNEQFF.